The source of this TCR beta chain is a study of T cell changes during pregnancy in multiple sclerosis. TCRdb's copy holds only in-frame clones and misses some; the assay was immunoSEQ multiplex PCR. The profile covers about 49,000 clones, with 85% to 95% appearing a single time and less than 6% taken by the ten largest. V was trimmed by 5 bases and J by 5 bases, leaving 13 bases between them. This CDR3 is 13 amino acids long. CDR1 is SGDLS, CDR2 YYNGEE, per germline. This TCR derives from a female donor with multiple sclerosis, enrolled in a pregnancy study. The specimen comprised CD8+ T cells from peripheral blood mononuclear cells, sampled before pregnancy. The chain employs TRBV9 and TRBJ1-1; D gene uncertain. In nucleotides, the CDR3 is TGTGCCAGCAGTAAATCGGAGAGAACTGAAGCTTTCTTT. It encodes CASSKSERTEAFF.